The text below deals with one T cell receptor (beta chain). Antigen specificity is unknown. Primers used in a second PCR of about 6 to 11 cycles were a sample-barcoded 5' primer and a J-beta primer mix. TCRdb recomputed calls from the 5' RACE reads with MiXCR, one row per CDR3 protein. The data contain roughly 1.5 million distinct CDR3 sequences, about 45% of them singletons. The CDR3 is 19 amino acids. CDR1 is SGHTA and CDR2 is FQGNSA in the germline V gene. The ends were cut back, 1 base at V and 0 bases at J, with 21 bases in the middle. This entry belongs to a study of blood T cells in healthy people across ages. Study-wide context: Template switching captured about one barcoded beta molecule per two T cells. Findings and caveats of the study: Expanded clonotype changes were possibly confounded by unknown donor CMV status.

Sequenced: blood. This receptor was obtained from a woman aged 18 to 35 in good health. This rearrangement joins TRBV7-2 to TRBJ1-2; D is ambiguous. CDR3: CASSLVFSQAAEANYGYTF. The CDR3 nucleotides read TGTGCCAGCAGCTTAGTGTTTTCCCAGGCCGCAGAAGCTAACTATGGCTACACCTTC.